This T cell receptor (beta chain) was identified during a study of regulatory T cells in long-lasting Graves disease. Notes on the study in general: Segments TRBV28, TRBJ1-2 and TRBJ2-5 showed preferential usage in persistent disease. The study found persistent patients shared more public clonotypes (around 2,500) than new patients (around 870).

This sample's time point: persistent/refractory GD, antithyroid drugs over 5 years with positive TRAb. PBMCs provided the RNA from which the TCR library was made. Investigators report Graves' disease was diagnosed under American Thyroid Association guidelines. An approximately 10-milliliter sample of peripheral blood was drawn into EDTA tubes. The CDR3 covers 13 residues. The V end was cut by 6 bases, the J end by 0 bases, with 9 bases between. From germline, CDR1 is SGHRS and CDR2 YFSETQ. To note about this clonotype: What it recognizes is unknown.

CDR3 regions were amplified by Arm-PCR using iRepertoire HTBI primers to build TCR beta libraries. MiXCR was run by TCRdb on the multiplex PCR reads, yielding one entry per CDR3 protein. The sample lists hundreds of thousands of distinct CDR3 sequences; 25% to 30% were seen once. The chain uses TRBV5-1 and TRBJ1-1; D call uncertain. The TCR was taken from a female donor with Graves disease. The starting material was peripheral blood mononuclear cells (PBMCs), obtained when the disease was refractory, from a patient treated with antithyroid drugs. The CDR3 spells CASKTKMNTEAFF. DNA for the CDR3: TGCGCCAGCAAAACAAAAATGAACACTGAAGCTTTCTTT.